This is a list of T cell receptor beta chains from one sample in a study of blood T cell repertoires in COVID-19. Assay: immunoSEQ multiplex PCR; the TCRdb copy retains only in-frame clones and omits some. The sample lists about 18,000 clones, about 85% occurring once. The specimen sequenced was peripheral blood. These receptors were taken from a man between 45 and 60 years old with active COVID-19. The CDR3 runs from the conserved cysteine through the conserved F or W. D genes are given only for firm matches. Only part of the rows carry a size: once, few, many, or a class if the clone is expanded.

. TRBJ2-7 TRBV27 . CASSSTVAWEQYF TGTGCCAGCAGTTCCACCGTGGCCTGGGAGCAGTACTTC
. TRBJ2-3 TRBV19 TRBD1 CASSRTGGGLGGTDTQYF TGTGCCAGTAGCCGGACAGGGGGCGGCCTGGGGGGCACAGATACGCAGTATTTT
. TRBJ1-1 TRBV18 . CASSPTAGRTEAFF TGTGCCAGCTCACCAACTGCAGGGCGGACTGAAGCTTTCTTT
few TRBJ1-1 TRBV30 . CAWSPGLQNTEAFF TGTGCCTGGAGCCCGGGACTTCAGAACACTGAAGCTTTCTTT
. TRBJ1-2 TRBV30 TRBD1 CAWSGGTGVSYTF TGTGCCTGGAGTGGCGGGACAGGGGTAAGCTACACCTTC
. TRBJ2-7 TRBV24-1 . CATQDWSSYEQYF TGTGCCACCCAAGACTGGAGCTCCTACGAGCAGTACTTC
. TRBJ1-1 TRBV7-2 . CASSSGGGGRAFF TGTGCCAGCAGCTCCGGTGGGGGAGGGAGAGCTTTCTTT
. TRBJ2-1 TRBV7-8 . CASSLVGTGGAGEQFF TGTGCCAGCAGCTTAGTTGGTACAGGCGGCGCAGGTGAGCAGTTCTTC
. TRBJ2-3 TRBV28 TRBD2 CASSFLAGTDTQYF TGTGCCAGCAGTTTTCTAGCGGGAACAGATACGCAGTATTTT
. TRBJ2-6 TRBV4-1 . CASSQAVYSGANVLTF TGCGCCAGCAGCCAAGCGGTGTACTCTGGGGCCAACGTCCTGACTTTC
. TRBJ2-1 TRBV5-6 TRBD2 CASSPPRGGWNEQFF TGTGCCAGCAGCCCGCCTCGGGGGGGTTGGAATGAGCAGTTCTTC
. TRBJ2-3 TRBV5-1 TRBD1 CASSNDRGRADTQYF TGCGCCAGCTCGAATGACAGGGGCAGGGCAGATACGCAGTATTTT
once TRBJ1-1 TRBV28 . CASSSIGGANTEAFF TGTGCCAGCAGTTCCATCGGGGGGGCGAACACTGAAGCTTTCTTT
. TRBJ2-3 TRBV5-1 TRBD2 CASSHGTSGPITDTQYF TGCGCCAGCAGCCACGGGACTAGCGGGCCGATCACAGATACGCAGTATTTT
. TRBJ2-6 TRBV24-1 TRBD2 CATSDSALAAITGANVLTF TGTGCCACCAGTGATTCGGCCCTAGCGGCGATAACTGGGGCCAACGTCCTGACTTTC
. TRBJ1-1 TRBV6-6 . CASSYPGAGTEAFF TGTGCCAGCAGTTACCCGGGTGCGGGCACTGAAGCTTTCTTT
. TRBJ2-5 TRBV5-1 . CASSLLSGFRETQYF TGCGCCAGCAGCTTGCTTTCGGGATTTAGGGAGACCCAGTACTTC
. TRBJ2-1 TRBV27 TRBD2 CASKLAGPLGDEQFF TGTGCCAGCAAACTAGCGGGCCCCCTAGGGGATGAGCAGTTCTTC
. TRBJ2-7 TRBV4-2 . CASSQEYFGPSFAGSYEQYF TGTGCCAGCAGCCAAGAGTATTTTGGGCCATCATTCGCGGGGTCCTACGAGCAGTACTTC
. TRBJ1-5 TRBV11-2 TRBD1 CASSLVVGTASQPQHF TGTGCCAGCAGCTTAGTTGTGGGGACAGCCAGCCAGCCCCAGCATTTT
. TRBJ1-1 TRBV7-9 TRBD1 CASSSSIGTGGMDTEAFF TGTGCCAGCAGCTCTTCTATTGGGACAGGGGGTATGGACACTGAAGCTTTCTTT
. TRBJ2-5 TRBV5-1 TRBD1 CASSRDSAQETQYF TGCGCCAGCAGCCGGGACAGTGCCCAAGAGACCCAGTACTTC
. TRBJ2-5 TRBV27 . CASSRTPGGETQYF TGTGCCAGCAGTAGAACCCCGGGCGGGGAGACCCAGTACTTC
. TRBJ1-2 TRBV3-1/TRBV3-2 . CASSQEGGTWGYTF TGTGCCAGCAGCCAAGAAGGAGGTACCTGGGGCTACACCTTC
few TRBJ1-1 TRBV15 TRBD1 CATSPTGGQAFF TGTGCCACCAGCCCGACAGGGGGACAAGCTTTCTTT
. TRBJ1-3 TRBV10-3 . CAISESSPISGNTIYF TGTGCCATCAGTGAGTCGTCCCCCATCTCTGGAAACACCATATATTTT
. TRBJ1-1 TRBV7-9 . CASTPWGGNLRNTEAFF TGTGCCAGCACCCCTTGGGGCGGAAATTTGCGGAACACTGAAGCTTTCTTT
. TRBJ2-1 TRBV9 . CASSVVGATEQFF TGTGCCAGCAGCGTAGTAGGGGCAACTGAGCAGTTCTTC
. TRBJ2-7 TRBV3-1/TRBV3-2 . CASSQKGGVEQYF TGTGCCAGCAGCCAAAAGGGGGGGGTCGAGCAGTACTTC
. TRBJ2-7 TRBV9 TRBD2 CASSVLPSGNKIYEQYF TGTGCCAGCAGCGTACTCCCTAGCGGGAACAAGATCTACGAGCAGTACTTC
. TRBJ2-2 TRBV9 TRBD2 CASSPRTSGRVNTGELFF TGTGCCAGCAGCCCACGGACTAGCGGGAGGGTCAACACCGGGGAGCTGTTTTTT
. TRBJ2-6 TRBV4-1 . CASSHLKSGANVLTF TGCGCCAGCAGTCACTTGAAATCTGGGGCCAACGTCCTGACTTTC
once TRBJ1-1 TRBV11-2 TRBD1 CASSLAYRGGAFF TGTGCCAGCAGCTTAGCCTACAGGGGTGGGGCTTTCTTT
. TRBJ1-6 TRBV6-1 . CASSETTAYNSPLHF TGTGCCAGCAGTGAAACGACAGCTTATAATTCACCCCTCCACTTT
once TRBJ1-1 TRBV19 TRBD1 CASSRTGMNTEAFF TGTGCCAGTTCTAGGACAGGGATGAACACTGAAGCTTTCTTT
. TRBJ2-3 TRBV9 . CASTSSLITDTQYF TGTGCCAGCACCTCGTCTCTTATCACAGATACGCAGTATTTT
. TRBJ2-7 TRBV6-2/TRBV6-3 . CASSYLLPGLSEQYF TGTGCCAGCAGTTACCTCTTACCGGGACTCTCCGAGCAGTACTTC
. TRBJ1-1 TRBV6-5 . CASSYSGTPTPAFF TGTGCCAGCAGTTACTCTGGGACACCCACTCCAGCTTTCTTT
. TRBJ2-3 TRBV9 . CASSVGGSADTQYF TGTGCCAGCAGCGTAGGGGGTAGCGCAGATACGCAGTATTTT
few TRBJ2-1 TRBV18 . CASSPPTGSYNEQFF TGTGCCAGCTCACCACCCACAGGGTCCTACAATGAGCAGTTCTTC
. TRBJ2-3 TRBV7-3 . CASSLGGRTDTQYF TGTGCCAGCAGCTTAGGCGGGCGCACAGATACGCAGTATTTT
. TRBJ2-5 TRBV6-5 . CASKDYQETQYF TGTGCCAGCAAGGACTACCAAGAGACCCAGTACTTC
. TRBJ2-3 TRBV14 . CASSYTDTQYF TGTGCCAGCAGCTACACAGATACGCAGTATTTT
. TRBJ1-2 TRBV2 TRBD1 CASSLGQAGRSNYGYTF TGTGCCAGCAGTCTGGGACAGGCGGGTCGGTCTAACTATGGCTACACCTTC
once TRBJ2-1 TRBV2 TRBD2 CASSIAGGLNEQFF TGTGCCAGCAGTATAGCGGGAGGGCTGAATGAGCAGTTCTTC
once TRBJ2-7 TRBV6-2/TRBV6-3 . CASSYFRGLVDYEQYF TGTGCCAGCAGTTACTTCAGGGGTCTAGTGGACTACGAGCAGTACTTC
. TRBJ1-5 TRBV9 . CASSETPQGNQPQHF TGTGCCAGCAGCGAGACACCCCAGGGGAATCAGCCCCAGCATTTT
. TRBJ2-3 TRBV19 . CASSTARETDTQYF TGTGCCAGTAGTACGGCGCGGGAAACAGATACGCAGTATTTT
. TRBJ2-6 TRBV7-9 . CASSSYRLRSSGANVLTF TGTGCCAGCAGCTCCTACAGGCTAAGGAGCTCTGGGGCCAACGTCCTGACTTTC
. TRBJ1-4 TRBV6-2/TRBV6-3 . CASSPQGANEKLFF TGTGCCAGCAGCCCACAGGGTGCTAATGAAAAACTGTTTTTT